The sequence of this TCR beta chain was determined in a study of blood T cell repertoires in COVID-19. Background on the study: From T cells, B-cell-depleted T cells, or PBMCs came the material, which was cDNA or gDNA.

This clone appeared once. Data came from immunoSEQ multiplex PCR; TCRdb stores just in-frame clones and leaves some out. This table has approximately 320,000 clones, roughly 85% appearing once. After removal of 5 bases from V and 4 bases from J, the junction contained 8 bases not matched to a gene. There are 16 residues in the CDR3. Germline CDR1 and CDR2: SGHTA and FQGTGA. The chain uses TRBV7-3 and TRBJ2-3; 11 bases align to TRBD2. The source is a human donor in a cohort sampled during active COVID-19. Sequenced sample: peripheral blood. The CDR3 DNA sequence: TGTGCCAGCAGCGATAGCGGGGGGGCTGGGGCAGATACGCAGTATTTT. Translation: CASSDSGGAGADTQYF.